This T cell receptor (beta chain) was documented in a study of T-cell reconstitution after alpha-beta-depleted transplantation in children. The CDR3 is 18 amino acids. The germline gives CDR1 MNHEY, CDR2 SVGAGI. V was pared by 4 bases and J by 0 bases, with 10 bases of the junction left unmatched. Broader study findings: The main origin of T-cell counts and diversity one year after transplant was newly produced T cells. The origin of alpha-beta T cells about two months after transplant was reportedly several hundred expanded graft clones. Recipient T cells and thymic progenitors that survived were the source of the high TCRbeta diversity seen at day 60 in some patients.

The TCRbeta library was prepared with unique molecular identifiers. TCRdb fed the PCR reads into MiXCR, producing one record per CDR3 protein. Among about 590,000 distinct CDR3 sequences listed, 10% to 15% were seen once. This clonotype came up many times. Its antigen is unidentified. The source of this sequence is a male patient between 10 and 17 years old who had a stem cell transplant for acute myeloid leukemia, so the T cells may come from the graft donor. Source: PBMCs, mostly from graft donor cells, taken 360 days after TCRalphabeta/CD19-depleted stem cell transplant. The chain couples TRBV6-5 to TRBJ2-3, with 10 bases matching TRBD2. CDR3 region: CASSLFLAGDLSTDTQYF. The CDR3 DNA sequence: TGTGCCAGCAGTTTGTTTCTAGCGGGGGACCTGAGCACAGATACGCAGTATTTT.